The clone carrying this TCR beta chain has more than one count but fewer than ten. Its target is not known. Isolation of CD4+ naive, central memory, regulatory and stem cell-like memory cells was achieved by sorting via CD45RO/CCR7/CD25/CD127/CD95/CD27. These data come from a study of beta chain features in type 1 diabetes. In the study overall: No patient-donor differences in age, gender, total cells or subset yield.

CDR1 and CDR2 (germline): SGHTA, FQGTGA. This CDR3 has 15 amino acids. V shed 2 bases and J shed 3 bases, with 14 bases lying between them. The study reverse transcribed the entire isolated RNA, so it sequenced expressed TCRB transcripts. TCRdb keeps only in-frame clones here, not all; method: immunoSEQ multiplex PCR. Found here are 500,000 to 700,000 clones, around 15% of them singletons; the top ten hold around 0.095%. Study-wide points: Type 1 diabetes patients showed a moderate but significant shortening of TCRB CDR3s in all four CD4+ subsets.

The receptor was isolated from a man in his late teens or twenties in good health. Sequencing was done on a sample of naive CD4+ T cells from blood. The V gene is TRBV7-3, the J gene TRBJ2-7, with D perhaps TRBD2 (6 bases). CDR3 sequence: CASSLSSGAFYEQYF. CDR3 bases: TGTGCCAGCAGCTTATCATCGGGAGCGTTCTACGAGCAGTACTTC.